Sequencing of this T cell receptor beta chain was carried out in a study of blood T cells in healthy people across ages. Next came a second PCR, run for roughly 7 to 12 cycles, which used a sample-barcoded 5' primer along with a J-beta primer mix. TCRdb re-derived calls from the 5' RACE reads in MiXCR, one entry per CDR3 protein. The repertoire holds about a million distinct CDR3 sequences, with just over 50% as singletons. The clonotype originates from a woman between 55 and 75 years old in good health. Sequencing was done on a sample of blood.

In nucleotides, the CDR3 is TGTGCCAGCAGTGAAGCGGGGACCAACTACAATGAGCAGTTCTTC. It specifies CASSEAGTNYNEQFF. V is TRBV6-1 and J is TRBJ2-1; the D call may be TRBD1 or TRBD2 (5 bases each). Germline V gives CDR1 MNHNS, CDR2 SASEGT. The CDR3 length is 15 residues. V was trimmed by 0 bases and J by 3 bases, leaving 9 bases between them.